A single sample gave rise to the 15 T cell receptor beta chains below, sequenced in a study of regulatory T cells in long-lasting Graves disease. Both iRepertoire HTBI primers and Arm-PCR of CDR3 regions were used to build the TCR beta libraries. TCRdb recomputed calls from the multiplex PCR reads with MiXCR, one row per CDR3 protein. This sample has around 430,000 distinct CDR3 sequences, with roughly 22% found just once. Noted time point: persistent/refractory GD, antithyroid drugs over 5 years with positive TRAb. There was RNA extracted from PBMCs, and the TCR library was made from it. Sequenced here: peripheral blood mononuclear cells (PBMCs), sampled when the disease was refractory, from a patient treated with antithyroid drugs. The receptors come from a female donor with Graves disease.

In this sample, this clonotype turned up many times. V usage is TRBV2 and J usage is TRBJ1-4, with TRBD1 matching 7 bases. The CDR3 extends over 15 amino acids. Per the germline V gene, CDR1 is SNHLY and CDR2 is FYNNEI. V shed 4 bases, J shed 13 bases, and the junction held 15 bases outside the gene matches. This chain's CDR3 is CASSVGGQLLEALFF. The CDR3 bases are TGTGCCAGCAGTGTGGGGGGACAGCTACTTGAAGCACTGTTTTTT.

This clonotype was seen repeatedly, ten times or more. The V and J genes are TRBV6-1 and TRBJ1-1, with TRBD1 matching over 7 bases. V was pared by 7 bases and J by 0 bases, with 11 bases of the junction left unmatched. The germline CDR1 and CDR2 sequences are MNHNS and SASEGT. The CDR3 is 16 residues long. This CDR3 reads CASNYVQGRLNTEAFF. CDR3 DNA: TGTGCCAGCAACTACGTACAGGGGAGGTTGAACACTGAAGCTTTCTTT.

The chain links TRBV28 to TRBJ1-1, with a possible D match to TRBD1 (5 bases). The V end was cut by 2 bases, the J end by 11 bases, with 12 bases between. The CDR3 is 12 residues long. Germline-derived CDR1 and CDR2 are MDHEN and SYDVKM. CDR3 in DNA: TGTGCCAGCAGTTTAATACAGGAAGCGGCTTTCTTT. Translation gives CASSLIQEAAFF.

Comments on this clonotype: At one of its ends the junction is not consistent with the germline gene, which may arise from a read error. V gene TRBV11-2 combines with J gene TRBJ2-7; possibly TRBD1 or TRBD2 for D (5 bases each). The CDR3 consists of 14 residues. Germline V gene data show CDR1 as SGHAT and CDR2 as FQNNGV. The CDR3, as DNA: TGTGCCAGCAGCTTAGCGGGGCAAAGCTACAAGCAGTACTTC. It is translated as CASSLAGQSYKQYF.

The chain employs TRBV7-2 and TRBJ1-5; D ambiguous. Germline CDR1 is SGHTA and CDR2 is FQGNSA. This CDR3 spans 11 amino acids. V was cut by 5 bases and J by 11 bases, with 10 bases left in between. CDR3 region: CASSLDTAQHF. The DNA for the CDR3 is TGTGCCAGCAGCCTCGATACCGCCCAGCATTTT.

This clonotype was seen a handful of times. The chain recombines TRBV3-1 with TRBJ1-2; no definite D call. The CDR3 spans 13 residues. V lost 0 bases to trimming and J lost 8 bases, with 10 bases between them. Germline lookup yields CDR1 LGHDT and CDR2 YNNKEL (reference sequence). CDR3 DNA sequence: TGTGCCAGCAGCCAAGAGGAATTTGGAGGCTACACCTTC. It encodes CASSQEEFGGYTF.

The sample holds many counts of this clonotype. V and J are TRBV29-1 and TRBJ1-1, with 9 bases fitting TRBD1. The V and J ends lost 4 bases and 3 bases, in that order; junction bases with no gene match: 3. The CDR3 length is 13 residues. CDR1 and CDR2 from the germline V gene are SQVTM and ANQGSEA. The chain's CDR3 is CSVATGGDTEAFF. The DNA of the CDR3 is TGCAGCGTTGCGACAGGGGGTGACACTGAAGCTTTCTTT.

This clonotype was seen many times. V is TRBV7-2 and J is TRBJ1-4; 9 positions match TRBD1. CDR3 length: 14 amino acids. V lost 5 bases, J lost 7 bases, and 5 bases stayed unmatched. Germline V CDR1 and CDR2: SGHTA, FQGNSA. The CDR3 sequence is CASSPGQGGEKLFF. CDR3 nucleotide sequence: TGTGCCAGCAGCCCGGGACAGGGTGGTGAAAAACTGTTTTTT.

This clonotype was observed a handful of times. CDR3: CSVELGFSDTGELFF. The CDR3 nucleotides read TGCAGCGTTGAGTTAGGGTTTTCGGACACCGGGGAGCTGTTTTTT. V is TRBV29-1 and J is TRBJ2-2; D gene uncertain. The CDR3 totals 15 residues. V was cut by 3 bases and J by 3 bases, with 14 bases left in between. The germline V gene has CDR1 SQVTM and CDR2 ANQGSEA.

This clonotype was found many times. This chain uses TRBV15 with TRBJ1-5; D is undetermined. The CDR3 is 14 residues long. Trimming shortened V by 3 bases and J by 4 bases, and 10 bases separated the two germline ends. Per germline, CDR1 LNHNV and CDR2 YYDKDF (reference sequence). The CDR3 DNA follows: TGTGCCACCAGCAGTGAGGGTTGGAATCAGCCCCAGCATTTT. Protein sequence: CATSSEGWNQPQHF.

The chain uses TRBV5-6 and TRBJ2-5; 9 bases agree with TRBD2. Germline V gene data show CDR1 as SGHDT and CDR2 as YYEEEE. J gave up 4 bases and V 6 bases, and 4 bases lay outside the gene matches. This CDR3 is built from 13 residues. CDR3 nucleotide sequence: TGTGCCAGCAATAAACTAGCGGGAGAGACCCAGTACTTC. It encodes CASNKLAGETQYF.

This clonotype was detected a few times. This chain joins TRBV19 and TRBJ1-1; D remains ambiguous. From germline, CDR1 is LNHDA and CDR2 SQIVND (reference sequence). The CDR3 sequence is 13 residues long. The V end was cut by 1 base, the J end by 11 bases, with 14 bases between. As DNA, the CDR3 is TGTGCCAGTAGTATAGGGAACGGGTATAGGGCTTTCTTT. The encoded protein is CASSIGNGYRAFF.

This clonotype occurred a few times. CDR3 amino acids: CASSLGLAGTEETQYF. The CDR3, as DNA: TGTGCCAGCAGCTTGGGACTAGCGGGAACGGAGGAGACCCAGTACTTC. V usage is TRBV11-3 and J usage is TRBJ2-5; TRBD2 matches at 13 bases. CDR1 and CDR2 from the germline V gene are SGHNT and YENEEA. With 3 bases clipped from V and 5 bases from J, the junction kept 6 bases outside the gene matches. The CDR3 loop spans 16 amino acids.

This clonotype was seen repeatedly, ten times or more. The rearrangement links TRBV28 to TRBJ1-5; TRBD1 is a possible D gene (6 bases). Trimming left V 6 bases short and J 3 bases short, with 18 bases between. The CDR3 has 16 residues. Germline assignment: CDR1 MDHEN and CDR2 SYDVKM. This CDR3 is CASRINRAPFNQPQHF. For the CDR3, the DNA is TGTGCCAGCAGGATCAACAGGGCTCCCTTCAATCAGCCCCAGCATTTT.

This rearrangement joins TRBV10-3 to TRBJ2-3, with D tentatively TRBD2 (6 bases). Germline V gene data show CDR1 as ENHRY and CDR2 as SYGVKD. CDR3 length equals 15 residues. Trimming removed 4 bases from V and 3 bases from J, with 14 bases in between. CDR3 region: CAISGLGGWTDTQYF. Written as DNA, the CDR3 is TGTGCCATCAGTGGTTTGGGAGGTTGGACAGATACGCAGTATTTT.